This entry lists 12 T cell receptor beta chains sequenced from one sample in a study of identical twins. TCRdb ran MiXCR on the 5' RACE reads and lists one entry per CDR3 protein. The sample carries 750,000 to 950,000 distinct CDR3 sequences, 9% to 15% recorded once. These same data were also listed under a study on yellow fever vaccine responses in identical twins.

Sequenced material: PBMCs. These receptor sequences come from a woman aged 18 to 35 in good health.

In its sample, this clonotype was seen a few times. The rearrangement joins TRBV5-5 to TRBJ2-1; 10 bases fit TRBD2. Germline V CDR1 and CDR2: SGHKS, YYEKEE (reference sequence). J gave up 7 bases and V 4 bases, and 11 bases lay outside the gene matches. CDR3 length equals 16 residues. CDR3 loop: CASSLRLAGERNEQFF. For the CDR3, the DNA is TGTGCCAGCAGCCTCCGTCTAGCGGGAGAGCGAAATGAGCAGTTCTTC.

This clonotype was counted between two and nine times. The chain employs TRBV5-1 and TRBJ2-1; TRBD2 agrees at 9 bases. With 4 bases clipped from V and 5 bases from J, the junction kept 10 bases outside the gene matches. Per the germline V gene, CDR1 is SGHRS and CDR2 is YFSETQ. The CDR3 has 16 residues. The CDR3 region has the DNA TGCGCCAGCAGCCGGTTGAGCGGGGGGACTAACAATGAGCAGTTCTTC. This encodes CASSRLSGGTNNEQFF.

CDR3 residues: CASSNPPGGSTDTQYF. CDR3 sequence (DNA): TGTGCCAGCAGCAACCCCCCGGGGGGGTCTACAGATACGCAGTATTTT. V gene TRBV21-1 combines with J gene TRBJ2-3; TRBD1, the table's D call, lacks a check against the DNA. TRBV21-1 is recorded as a pseudogene. This CDR3 is built from 16 residues.

This clonotype appeared a few times. V is TRBV3-1 and J is TRBJ2-1; no clear D gene. V gave up 1 base and J gave up 9 bases, with 10 bases separating them. Per the germline V gene, CDR1 is LGHDT and CDR2 is YNNKEL (reference sequence). The CDR3 is made up of 13 amino acids. The CDR3 DNA is TGTGCCAGCAGCCAAGCCCTGGGTTTTGAGCAGTTCTTC. The encoded protein is CASSQALGFEQFF.

The genes are TRBV12-3 or TRBV12-4 and TRBJ2-1; maybe TRBD1 (6 bases). The V gene lost 0 bases and the J gene lost 7 bases, with 10 bases spanning the gap. The CDR3 is 14 residues long. CDR3 in DNA: TGTGCCAGCAGTTTAGCCCAGGGGAGAAATGAGCAGTTCTTC. Translation gives CASSLAQGRNEQFF.

The chain uses TRBV20-1 and TRBJ2-1, with 10 bases identical to TRBD2. J was trimmed by 4 bases and V by 5 bases; bases with no gene match: 11. The CDR3 loop spans 16 amino acids. Germline lookup yields CDR1 DFQATT and CDR2 SNEGSKA (reference sequence). CDR3 bases: TGCAGTGCTCTACGCGCCGGGACTAGCGTTTACAATGAGCAGTTCTTC. It specifies CSALRAGTSVYNEQFF.

This clonotype was observed a few times. The chain couples TRBV10-3 to TRBJ1-6, with D maybe TRBD1 (5 bases). The germline V gene has CDR1 ENHRY and CDR2 SYGVKD. V shed 2 bases and J shed 14 bases, with 19 bases lying between them. The CDR3 loop spans 15 amino acids. The CDR3 region has the DNA TGTGCCATCAGTGAGGGGACGGGTACCCCCTCCTCCCTCCACTTT. Its translation: CAISEGTGTPSSLHF.

J is TRBJ1-2 and V is TRBV13; D is unresolved. CDR3 length: 14 residues. Between the trimmed V and J ends, which lost 2 bases and 4 bases, there was a span of 11 bases. The germline V gene has CDR1 PRHDT and CDR2 FYEKMQ (reference sequence). CDR3 DNA sequence: TGTGCCAGCAGCTTAATGAGTCGGGGCTATGGCTACACCTTC. It encodes CASSLMSRGYGYTF.

The chain carries TRBV20-1 and TRBJ2-1, with TRBD2 matching over 8 bases. Unmatched junction bases numbered 4, after V lost 2 bases and J lost 4 bases. There are 14 residues in the CDR3. Germline values: CDR1 DFQATT, CDR2 SNEGSKA (reference sequence). DNA of the CDR3: TGCAGTGCTAGACGGCTAGCGGGTTACAATGAGCAGTTCTTC. It translates to CSARRLAGYNEQFF.

The table lists this clonotype with a few counts. The chain uses TRBV12-3 or TRBV12-4 and TRBJ2-7; 8 bases are shared with TRBD2. The V segment lost 7 bases and the J segment 3 bases; nucleotides outside the gene matches: 5. CDR3 length: 13 residues. The CDR3 loop reads CASNGGASYEQYF. Here the CDR3 DNA reads TGTGCCAGCAACGGGGGGGCTAGCTACGAGCAGTACTTC.

The table lists this clonotype with a few counts. The chain recombines TRBV6-5 with TRBJ1-5; D not resolved. The CDR3 has 13 residues. Looked up from germline, CDR1 is MNHEY and CDR2 is SVGAGI. The V end lost 4 bases, the J end lost 5 bases, and 9 bases lay between the germline ends. CDR3 sequence reads: CASSSIPHQPQHF. DNA for the CDR3: TGTGCCAGCAGTTCAATCCCCCATCAGCCCCAGCATTTT.

On this clonotype itself: One end of the junction is discordant with germline, which a read error may explain. The chain joins TRBV5-5 to TRBJ2-7; unclear D gene. The germline CDR1 and CDR2 sequences are SGHKS and YYEKEE (reference sequence). The CDR3 totals 12 residues. The CDR3 DNA reads TGTGCCAGCAGCTTAATCTCCCACGAGCAGTACTTC. Translating it yields CASSLISHEQYF.